The clone carrying this T cell receptor beta chain was seen a few times. The data derive from a study of blood T cell repertoires in COVID-19. As for the study in general: Some COVID-19 samples were acute and others convalescent; all came from the United States, Italy and Spain. Sources were T cells, B-cell-depleted T cells, or PBMCs; the material itself was cDNA or gDNA.

Under the authors' procedure: Estimated nucleated cell counts came from reference gene primer amplification. Data came from immunoSEQ multiplex PCR; TCRdb stores just in-frame clones and leaves some out. That table furnishes V, J and clone size, whereas the DNA furnished D and trimming. This sample has under 80,000 clones, with about nine tenths found just once. The CDR3 has 18 residues. V shed 7 bases, J shed 0 bases, and the junction held 16 bases outside the gene matches. Germline V gives CDR1 SGDLS, CDR2 YYNGEE. The genes are TRBV9 and TRBJ2-1; 7 bases align to TRBD2. This sequence was found in a man aged 50 to 60 with active COVID-19. The sequencing input was peripheral blood. The CDR3 DNA is TGTGCCAGCCAGCGGGGAAGTTTAGCGGGCCCCTCCTACAATGAGCAGTTCTTC. Protein product: CASQRGSLAGPSYNEQFF. The complete variable domain, with remaining parts taken from reference TRBV9 and TRBJ2-1, reads DSGVTQTPKHLITATGQRVTLRCSPRSGDLSVYWYQQSLDQGLQFLIQYYNGEERAKGNILERFSAQQFPDLHSELNLSSLELGDSALYFCASQRGSLAGPSYNEQFFGPGTRLTVL.